The sample holds one count of the clone carrying this T cell receptor (beta chain). Method: immunoSEQ multiplex PCR; TCRdb's copy keeps in-frame clones and lacks some. The data show around 67,000 clones, roughly 89% seen once. This sample was taken from a study of control samples from healthy donors and cancer patients. Germline V CDR1 and CDR2: SGHRS, YFSETQ. With 4 bases clipped from V and 1 base from J, the junction kept 11 bases outside the gene matches. The CDR3 runs to 17 residues. The source material was PBMCs. J is TRBJ2-3 and V is TRBV5-1; 8 nucleotides match TRBD1. This TCR was sampled from a man aged 55 to 70 with colorectal cancer. The CDR3 DNA reads as TGCGCCAGCAGCCTCCATCAGGGGGCGAAAGGCACAGATACGCAGTATTTT. Translated: CASSLHQGAKGTDTQYF.